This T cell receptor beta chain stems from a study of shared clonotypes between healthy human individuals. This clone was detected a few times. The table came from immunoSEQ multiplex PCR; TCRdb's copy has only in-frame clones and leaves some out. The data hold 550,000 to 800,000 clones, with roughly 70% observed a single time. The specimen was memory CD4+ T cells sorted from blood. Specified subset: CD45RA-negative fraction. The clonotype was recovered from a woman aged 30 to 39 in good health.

CDR3 residues: CASKFQQGGNEKLFF. The CDR3 DNA sequence: TGCGCCAGCAAATTCCAGCAGGGGGGGAATGAAAAACTGTTTTTT. V is TRBV4-1 and J is TRBJ1-4; 7 bases line up with TRBD1. Germline values: CDR1 MGHRA, CDR2 YSYEKL. The CDR3 runs to 15 residues. V lost 7 bases to trimming and J lost 5 bases; unmatched junction nucleotides: 10.